Here is one T cell receptor (beta chain) with its context. Its cognate antigen is unknown. TCRdb re-analysed the 5' RACE reads in MiXCR, keeping a single row per CDR3 protein. The sample records 200,000 to 250,000 distinct CDR3 sequences, 20% to 30% being singletons. This sample stems from a study of CD8 T cells in ankylosing spondylitis. Points from the study as a whole: The authors reported significant enrichment of disease-linked clones in matched ankylosing spondylitis synovial fluid.

The CDR3 contains 14 residues. Trimming cost V 5 bases and J 0 bases, with 8 bases left between them. Per germline, CDR1 SGHTA and CDR2 FQGTGA. The chain joins TRBV7-3 to TRBJ2-1; D gene unclear. The receptor's source is a male donor with ankylosing spondylitis or in good health (not recorded which). The specimen sequenced was blood, either unsorted or a sorted T cell fraction (not recorded which). Here the CDR3 DNA reads TGTGCCAGCAGCGCCTCGGTCTCCTACAATGAGCAGTTCTTC. Translating gives CASSASVSYNEQFF.